One T cell receptor (beta chain) is described in this entry. The target antigen is unknown. The method was immunoSEQ multiplex PCR; TCRdb's version includes in-frame clones alone and lacks a portion of them. Among fewer than 400,000 clones, around 85% were seen once, and the ten largest hold under 4%. This specimen comes from a study of Ad26.COV2.S vaccination and SARS-CoV-2 variants. Across the study: COV1001, an Ad26.COV2.S trial, supplied this vaccine-arm donor. Overall study results and limits: Vaccine recipients posted higher spike-specific TCR breadth than their placebo counterparts. The study found similar non-spike TCR breadth in vaccine and placebo recipients.

Regarding treatment: 15 to 20 received Ad26.COV2.S at low or high dose, single or two shots; 5 received placebo; per-sample allocation not given. Day 63 after the first injection of vaccine or placebo was the sampling time. Adults aged 18-55 years in Boston included the donor. Per the germline V gene, CDR1 is LNHNV and CDR2 is YYDKDF (reference sequence). CDR3 length equals 15 residues. J lost 4 bases, V lost 3 bases, and 6 bases had no gene match. The sequence came from a person between 18 and 65 years old who received the Ad26.COV2.S COVID-19 vaccine or a placebo. The material was peripheral blood, obtained in a trial of Ad26.COV2.S vaccine versus placebo. The chain uses TRBV15 and TRBJ1-2; 9 bases are a match to TRBD1. CDR3: CATSSWTGVGYGYTF. The CDR3 DNA sequence: TGTGCCACCAGCAGCTGGACAGGGGTGGGCTATGGCTACACCTTC.